One T cell receptor beta chain is described in this entry. Antigen specificity is unknown. The entry originates in a study of cytomegalovirus exposure and HLA in healthy donors. Study-wide results and limits: According to a subsequent analysis, TCR clusters from the first cohort were inclined to appear together in the 100 to 150 validation repertoires. It was reportedly the case that the classifier diagnosed cytomegalovirus status with high specificity and sensitivity. Cytomegalovirus association was assigned to over 150 TCR beta chains.

Germline CDR1 reads MNHNY; CDR2 reads SVGAGI (reference sequence). V was cut by 0 bases and J by 4 bases, with 16 bases left in between. The CDR3 is 16 amino acids. Libraries were prepared by immunoSEQ multiplex PCR; TCRdb keeps only in-frame clonotypes and omits some of them. The sample lists about 330,000 clones, 75% to 90% occurring once. V and J are TRBV6-6 and TRBJ2-7; maybe TRBD1 (5 bases). The specimen was PBMCs. The TCR sequence derives from a woman under 30 in good health and CMV-seronegative. The DNA for the CDR3 is TGTGCCAGCAGTTACTCCCGACAAGGGGTATTATACGAGCAGTACTTC. It yields the protein CASSYSRQGVLYEQYF.